This TCR beta chain was identified during a study of blood T cell repertoires in COVID-19. Study overall: Sources were T cells, B-cell-depleted T cells, or PBMCs; the material itself was cDNA or gDNA.

The V and J ends lost 10 bases and 3 bases, in that order; junction bases with no gene match: 9. This CDR3 has 14 amino acids. Germline loops: CDR1 MDHEN, CDR2 SYDVKM. Method: immunoSEQ multiplex PCR; TCRdb's copy keeps in-frame clones and lacks some. Here the sample spans about 130,000 clones, 70% to 90% being singletons. J is TRBJ1-5 and V is TRBV28, with 7 bases that match TRBD1. This receptor was obtained from a man between 45 and 60 years old with acute or convalescent COVID-19. The sample comprised peripheral blood. Here the CDR3 DNA reads TGTGCCACCCGACAGGGATGGGTCAATCAGCCCCAGCATTTT. Its translation: CATRQGWVNQPQHF.